A single sample gave rise to the 25 T cell receptor beta chains below, sequenced in a study of T cells in Graves' hyperthyroidism and ophthalmopathy. The investigators amplified TCR beta CDR3 regions from RNA transcripts. With the HTBI primer set, the TCR CDR3 went through a first round of RT-PCR. TCRdb reanalysed the multiplex PCR reads using MiXCR and keeps one entry per CDR3 protein. The sample yields under 550,000 distinct CDR3 sequences, roughly 21% seen once. Sequenced material: blood. The source of these receptors is a middle-aged man with Graves' ophthalmopathy.

A few counts support this clonotype. The CDR3 loop is CASSFISQETQYF. The CDR3, as DNA: TGCGCCAGCAGCTTCATCAGCCAAGAGACCCAGTACTTC. The genes are TRBV5-1 and TRBJ2-5; no clear D. The germline V gene has CDR1 SGHRS and CDR2 YFSETQ. The V gene lost 2 bases and the J gene lost 1 base, with 6 bases spanning the gap. The CDR3 extends over 13 amino acids.

The table lists this clonotype with many counts. The rearrangement joins TRBV28 to TRBJ2-7; tentatively, D is TRBD1 (5 bases). Trimming left V 5 bases short and J 0 bases short, with 17 bases between. The germline V gene encodes CDR1 MDHEN and CDR2 SYDVKM. This CDR3 region has 16 residues. Here the CDR3 DNA reads TGTGCCAGCAGTCCCGTTGACAGCCCGTTCTCCTACGAGCAGTACTTC. It is translated as CASSPVDSPFSYEQYF.

At least ten counts were recorded for this clonotype. The V gene is TRBV10-3, the J gene TRBJ1-2; 7 bases map to TRBD1. Germline V gene lookup returns CDR1 ENHRY and CDR2 SYGVKD. This CDR3 has 15 amino acids. V lost 0 bases and J lost 2; bases outside the gene matches: 3. The CDR3 region is CAISESKGQNYGYTF. The CDR3 region has the DNA TGTGCCATCAGTGAGTCGAAGGGACAGAACTATGGCTACACCTTC.

This clonotype was counted ten times or more. This rearrangement joins TRBV6-6 to TRBJ1-2, with a weak D call TRBD1 (5 bases). Germline V lookup: CDR1 MNHNY, CDR2 SVGAGI (reference sequence). V was cut by 2 bases and J by 3 bases, with 13 bases left in between. This CDR3 spans 15 amino acids. In nucleotides, the CDR3 is TGTGCCAGCAGTTACGTGGGCAGGGCACACTATGGCTACACCTTC. It encodes CASSYVGRAHYGYTF.

The table lists this clonotype with a few counts. The chain recombines TRBV6-1 with TRBJ2-3; TRBD2 is a possible D gene (6 bases). The CDR3 has 15 residues. Between the trimmed V and J ends, which lost 6 bases and 1 base, there was a span of 14 bases. Per the germline V gene, CDR1 is MNHNS and CDR2 is SASEGT. The DNA for the CDR3 is TGTGCCAGCAGCCCCGGGGGTAGCCGCACAGATACGCAGTATTTT. Translated: CASSPGGSRTDTQYF.

Relative to its sample, this clonotype is medium-sized. The gene calls are TRBV18 and TRBJ2-5, with D uncertain. V dropped 3 bases and J dropped 2 bases, with 7 bases sitting between them. The germline gives CDR1 KGHSH, CDR2 LQKENI. CDR3 length: 13 residues. CDR3 DNA: TGTGCCAGCTCACCCAGGAGTCAAGAGACCCAGTACTTC. It codes for CASSPRSQETQYF.

A few counts support this clonotype. V gene TRBV5-1 combines with J gene TRBJ2-1, with 9 bases aligning to TRBD1. Germline CDR1 and CDR2: SGHRS and YFSETQ. Losses at the gene ends were 0 bases for V and 8 bases for J; bases not matched to a gene: 3. The CDR3 is 14 amino acids. The CDR3 sequence: CASSLVGQGHEQFF. In DNA form, the CDR3 reads TGCGCCAGCAGCTTGGTGGGACAGGGACATGAGCAGTTCTTC. The variable domain in full, completed from reference TRBV5-1 and TRBJ2-1, reads KAGVTQTPRYLIKTRGQQVTLSCSPISGHRSVSWYQQTPGQGLQFLFEYFSETQRNKGNFPGRFSGRQFSNSRSEMNVSTLELGDSALYLCASSLVGQGHEQFFGPGTRLTVL.

A word on this clonotype: The junction departs from the called germline gene at one end, perhaps through a read error. The chain carries TRBV20-1 and TRBJ2-5; D is possibly TRBD1 or TRBD2 (5 bases each). The CDR3 extends over 15 amino acids. Germline lookup yields CDR1 DFQATT and CDR2 SNEGSKA (reference sequence). Written as DNA, the CDR3 is TGCAGTGCTTCTACTTCAGGGACGGCCCAAGAGGCCCAGTACTTC. Translation: CSASTSGTAQEAQYF.

This clonotype was picked up many times. The chain has TRBV12-5 and TRBJ2-1; 8 positions match TRBD1. CDR3 length: 15 amino acids. V was clipped by 5 bases and J by 4 bases; unmatched bases: 7. CDR1 is LGHNT, CDR2 FRNRAP, per germline. CDR3 bases: TGTGCTAGTGGTGCCGCGACAGGGGAGTACAATGAGCAGTTCTTC. Encoded protein: CASGAATGEYNEQFF.

This clonotype was observed a handful of times. The rearrangement joins TRBV18 to TRBJ2-7; D is undetermined. Germline V gene lookup returns CDR1 KGHSH and CDR2 LQKENI. Trimming cost V 3 bases and J 4 bases, with 16 bases left between them. This CDR3 is 15 amino acids long. CDR3 bases: TGTGCCAGCTCACCCCCCTGGGTCAAACTATACGAGCAGTACTTC. Its protein is CASSPPWVKLYEQYF.

Only a few counts were recorded for this clonotype. The chain carries TRBV12-3 or TRBV12-4 and TRBJ1-2; TRBD1 matches 12 bases. This CDR3 contains 14 residues. Unmatched junction bases numbered 7, after V lost 6 bases and J lost 8 bases. CDR3: CASRVGQGARGYTF. For the CDR3, the DNA is TGTGCCAGCAGGGTGGGACAGGGGGCGCGGGGCTACACCTTC.

This clonotype was counted many times. This rearrangement joins TRBV28 to TRBJ2-2, with TRBD1 matching over 8 bases. Losses at the gene ends were 6 bases for V and 5 bases for J; bases not matched to a gene: 11. From germline, CDR1 is MDHEN and CDR2 SYDVKM. The length of the CDR3 is 16 residues. CDR3 loop: CASSPDRGAFTGELFF. The CDR3, as DNA: TGTGCCAGCAGCCCAGACAGGGGAGCTTTTACCGGGGAGCTGTTTTTT.

The V and J genes are TRBV4-2 and TRBJ2-3, with 11 bases fitting TRBD2. V trimming: 0 bases; J trimming: 2 bases; junction bases outside the gene matches: 7. This CDR3 is 18 amino acids long. Looked up from germline, CDR1 is LGHNA and CDR2 is YNFKEQ. Here the CDR3 DNA reads TGTGCCAGCAGCCAAGATAGGTCTAGCGGGGGGTACACAGATACGCAGTATTTT. This sequence encodes CASSQDRSSGGYTDTQYF.

This clonotype occurred once. The chain links TRBV11-2 to TRBJ2-5, with TRBD2 matching 14 bases. CDR1 is SGHAT, CDR2 FQNNGV, per germline. The V segment lost 8 bases and the J segment 5 bases; nucleotides outside the gene matches: 19. The CDR3 contains 19 residues. As DNA, the CDR3 is TGTGCCAGCGGATACCCCCCTACCGGGACTAGCGGGAGCCCCGAGACCCAGTACTTC. It encodes CASGYPPTGTSGSPETQYF.

There are many counts of this clonotype. The chain is built from TRBV3-1 and TRBJ2-3, with a weak D call TRBD2 (5 bases). Deletions cut 1 base from V and 2 bases from J, with 13 bases between. This CDR3 spans 16 amino acids. Per germline, CDR1 LGHDT and CDR2 YNNKEL (reference sequence). CDR3 DNA: TGTGCCAGCAGCCAAGTCCCCTCGGAGGTCACAGATACGCAGTATTTT. Its protein product is CASSQVPSEVTDTQYF.

The chain combines TRBV4-3 with TRBJ2-1, with D hard to call. V was pared by 1 base and J by 6 bases, with 7 bases between. Looked up from germline, CDR1 is LGHNA and CDR2 is YSLEER. This CDR3 has 13 amino acids. The CDR3 nucleotides read TGCGCCAGCAGCCAAGGAGACCTCAATGAGCAGTTCTTC. This encodes CASSQGDLNEQFF.

The V and J genes are TRBV20-1 and TRBJ2-7; D remains unclear. V was clipped by 2 bases and J by 7 bases, with 24 bases between them. The CDR3 extends over 16 amino acids. Germline V gene data show CDR1 as DFQATT and CDR2 as SNEGSKA (reference sequence). In DNA, the CDR3 is TGCAGTGCTAGAAGTCTGTTGAACTTTCCGGTTATTGAGCAGTACTTC. This encodes CSARSLLNFPVIEQYF.

The chain links TRBV7-6 to TRBJ2-1, with 12 positions matching TRBD2. The CDR3 covers 17 residues. CDR1 and CDR2 from the germline V gene are SGHVS and FNYEAQ. Trimming cost V 5 bases and J 0 bases; bases outside gene matches: 5. CDR3 residues: CASSLTSGGPSYNEQFF. In DNA form, the CDR3 reads TGTGCCAGCAGCCTAACTAGCGGGGGGCCCTCCTACAATGAGCAGTTCTTC. Filled out from reference TRBV7-6 and TRBJ2-1, the complete variable domain reads GAGVSQSPRYKVTKRGQDVALRCDPISGHVSLYWYRQALGQGPEFLTYFNYEAQQDKSGLPNDRFSAERPEGSISTLTIQRTEQRDSAMYRCASSLTSGGPSYNEQFFGPGTRLTVL.

Worth noting for this clonotype: One junction end does not reproduce the germline sequence, and a read error may be involved. The chain is built from TRBV2 and TRBJ2-1, with TRBD1 as a possible D gene (6 bases). The CDR3 loop spans 13 amino acids. The germline gives CDR1 SNHLY, CDR2 FYNNEI. The CDR3 spells CVSSADRNNEQFF. The CDR3 bases are TGTGTCAGCAGTGCCGACAGGAACAATGAGCAGTTCTTC.

This chain connects TRBV29-1 to TRBJ1-2, with unresolved D. Germline loops: CDR1 SQVTM, CDR2 ANQGSEA. With 1 base removed from V and 5 bases from J, the gap between germline ends came to 8 bases. The CDR3 covers 12 residues. CDR3: CSVEGGGYGYTF. The CDR3 nucleotides are TGCAGCGTTGAAGGGGGAGGGTATGGCTACACCTTC.

This clonotype was seen only a few times. The genes are TRBV20-1 and TRBJ2-3, with a weak D call TRBD1 (5 bases). The length of the CDR3 is 12 residues. CDR1 and CDR2 (germline): DFQATT, SNEGSKA (reference sequence). V was trimmed by 2 bases and J by 6 bases, leaving 9 bases between them. The CDR3 is CSARNRPDTQYF. The CDR3 DNA reads as TGCAGTGCTAGAAACAGGCCGGATACGCAGTATTTT.

Comment on this clonotype: A junction boundary mismatches the germline segment, possibly from a read error. The CDR3 reads CANSYARTGRDTEAFF. The CDR3 DNA sequence: TGTGCCAACAGCTACGCCCGGACAGGGCGGGACACTGAAGCTTTCTTT. This rearrangement joins TRBV7-2 to TRBJ1-1, with 8 bases that match TRBD1. Germline lookup yields CDR1 SGHTA and CDR2 FQGNSA. The CDR3 length is 16 residues.

This clonotype was detected many times. V usage is TRBV6-1 and J usage is TRBJ2-5; no definite D call. Germline CDR1 and CDR2: MNHNS and SASEGT. The CDR3 consists of 13 residues. V shed 6 bases and J shed 1 base, with 9 bases lying between them. The CDR3 sequence: CASSRGPQETQYF. DNA for the CDR3: TGTGCCAGCAGCCGAGGACCCCAAGAGACCCAGTACTTC.

The chain recombines TRBV6-1 with TRBJ1-1, with a tentative D call TRBD1 (5 bases). The germline V gene encodes CDR1 MNHNS and CDR2 SASEGT. CDR3 length equals 13 residues. V lost 7 bases and J 11 bases, leaving 20 bases between the germline ends. The chain's CDR3 is CASTTGGTRHAFF. In nucleotides, the CDR3 is TGTGCCAGCACTACCGGGGGGACTCGTCATGCTTTCTTT.

The rearrangement joins TRBV7-9 to TRBJ1-1, with D uncertain. Germline V gives CDR1 SEHNR, CDR2 FQNEAQ (reference sequence). Trimming pared 3 bases from V and 0 bases from J, leaving 8 bases between. The CDR3 contains 14 residues. The CDR3 loop reads CASSFLGLNTEAFF. The CDR3 coding sequence is TGTGCCAGCAGCTTTTTAGGGCTGAACACTGAAGCTTTCTTT. The variable domain in full, with the rest retrieved from reference TRBV7-9 and TRBJ1-1, is DTGVSQNPRHKITKRGQNVTFRCDPISEHNRLYWYRQTLGQGPEFLTYFQNEAQLEKSRLLSDRFSAERPKGSFSTLEIQRTEQGDSAMYLCASSFLGLNTEAFFGQGTRLTVV.